The 27 T cell receptor beta chains below were found in one sample sequenced in a study of cytomegalovirus exposure and HLA in healthy donors. PCR used 60 Vbeta primers and 13 Jbeta primers. Produced via immunoSEQ multiplex PCR; TCRdb's table is partial and in-frame only. The table lists about 130,000 clones, around 81% of them singletons. The sequencing input was PBMCs. The receptors originated from a man younger than 35 in good health and CMV-seronegative.

This chain uses TRBV5-6 with TRBJ1-2, with D unresolved. Germline CDR1 SGHDT, CDR2 YYEEEE. The CDR3 has 15 residues. V was cut by 3 bases and J by 8 bases, with 20 bases left in between. Here the CDR3 reads CASSWRTGSPLGYTF. CDR3 nucleotide sequence: TGTGCCAGCAGCTGGAGAACCGGGAGCCCCCTCGGCTACACCTTC.

The V and J genes are TRBV18 and TRBJ1-2; D uncertain. The V end was cut by 3 bases, the J end by 5 bases, with 10 bases between. Germline lookup yields CDR1 KGHSH and CDR2 LQKENI. CDR3 length: 13 amino acids. For the CDR3, the DNA is TGTGCCAGCTCACCTCGAGAGTTATATGGCTACACCTTC. Amino acid sequence: CASSPRELYGYTF.

The V gene is TRBV19, the J gene TRBJ1-1; D is possibly TRBD1 (6 bases). V gave up 7 bases and J gave up 0 bases, with 15 bases separating them. CDR1 and CDR2 from the germline V gene are LNHDA and SQIVND (reference sequence). The CDR3 runs 15 residues. This chain's CDR3 is CASTSGALLNTEAFF. In DNA, the CDR3 is TGTGCCAGTACTTCAGGGGCCTTGTTGAACACTGAAGCTTTCTTT.

This clone was seen a handful of times. One junction end does not reproduce the germline sequence, and a read error may be involved. The V call is TRBV7-9, the J call TRBJ2-5; D gene unclear. This CDR3 spans 12 amino acids. Looked up from germline, CDR1 is SEHNR and CDR2 is FQNEAQ (reference sequence). The CDR3 loop reads CASTLDGETQYF. The CDR3 nucleotides are TGTGCCAGCACCTTAGACGGAGAGACCCAGTACTTC.

The chain carries TRBV7-9 and TRBJ1-6, with 7 bases identical to TRBD1. Per the germline V gene, CDR1 is SEHNR and CDR2 is FQNEAQ (reference sequence). The J segment lost 7 bases and the V segment lost 10 bases, leaving 16 bases of the junction unmatched. CDR3 length: 16 amino acids. The CDR3: CAIIPQGINYNSPLHF. DNA for the CDR3: TGTGCCATCATACCACAGGGGATAAACTACAATTCACCCCTCCACTTT.

This chain links TRBV30 with TRBJ2-3, with unresolved D. Germline CDR1 and CDR2: GTSNPN and SVGIG (reference sequence). The germline V and J ends were trimmed by 2 bases and 4 bases, with 13 bases remaining between them. This CDR3 region has 14 residues. Here the CDR3 reads CAWSQTGGADTQYF. The CDR3 region has the DNA TGTGCCTGGAGTCAAACGGGTGGCGCAGATACGCAGTATTTT. The variable domain in full, completed from reference TRBV30 and TRBJ2-3, reads SQTIHQWPATLVQPVGSPLSLECTVEGTSNPNLYWYRQAAGRGLQLLFYSVGIGQISSEVPQNLSASRPQDRQFILSSKKLLLSDSGFYLCAWSQTGGADTQYFGPGTRLTVL.

This clone was detected only once. V is TRBV6-1 and J is TRBJ1-5; D is possibly TRBD1 (6 bases). The germline gives CDR1 MNHNS, CDR2 SASEGT. Between the trimmed V and J ends, which lost 4 bases and 0 bases, there was a span of 22 bases. CDR3 length equals 19 residues. The CDR3 spells CASSGRWGQTRNSNQPQHF. CDR3 nucleotide sequence: TGTGCCAGCAGTGGCCGTTGGGGGCAGACCAGAAATAGCAATCAGCCCCAGCATTTT.

This chain joins TRBV27 and TRBJ1-1, with D perhaps matching TRBD1 (5 bases). The V gene lost 4 bases and the J gene lost 4 bases, with 16 bases spanning the gap. Germline loops: CDR1 MNHEY, CDR2 SMNVEV (reference sequence). This CDR3 spans 15 amino acids. The CDR3 protein is CASSYLTRQGTEAFF. DNA for the CDR3: TGTGCCAGCAGTTATTTAACTCGGCAGGGCACTGAAGCTTTCTTT.

This clone turned up a few times. The rearrangement joins TRBV27 to TRBJ2-1; TRBD1 agrees at 7 bases. CDR1 and CDR2 (germline): MNHEY, SMNVEV (reference sequence). Losses at the gene ends were 4 bases for V and 14 bases for J; bases not matched to a gene: 5. The CDR3 is 11 amino acids. DNA for the CDR3: TGTGCCAGCAGTTCCCAGGGGGTCGAGTTCTTC. Its translation is CASSSQGVEFF.

V gene TRBV30 combines with J gene TRBJ2-2, with D perhaps matching TRBD2 (5 bases). This CDR3 is 12 amino acids long. Germline CDR1 GTSNPN, CDR2 SVGIG (reference sequence). CDR3 nucleotides: TGTGCTCTATCCCGGGGTCCCGGGGAGCTGTTTTTT. This sequence encodes CALSRGPGELFF.

This clone appeared a few times. The V call is TRBV27, the J call TRBJ2-7; a weak D match, TRBD2 (6 bases). Germline V gene lookup returns CDR1 MNHEY and CDR2 SMNVEV (reference sequence). V shed 0 bases and J shed 6 bases, with 15 bases lying between them. There are 15 residues in the CDR3. DNA for the CDR3: TGTGCCAGCAGTTTATCGGGACTCCCACCTGGCGAGCAGTACTTC. Amino acid sequence: CASSLSGLPPGEQYF.

The CDR3 region has the DNA TGTGCCAGCAGCTTGAAGACAGGGCTCTCCATGAACACTGAAGCTTTCTTT. This encodes CASSLKTGLSMNTEAFF. The chain combines TRBV7-8 with TRBJ1-1; 7 bases map to TRBD1. From germline, CDR1 is SGHVS and CDR2 FQNEAQ. The V segment lost 3 bases and the J segment 0 bases; nucleotides outside the gene matches: 10. CDR3 size: 17 residues. Together with reference TRBV7-8 and TRBJ1-1, the CDR3 gives the full variable domain: GAGVSQSPRYKVAKRGQDVALRCDPISGHVSLFWYQQALGQGPEFLTYFQNEAQLDKSGLPSDRFFAERPEGSVSTLKIQRTQQEDSAVYLCASSLKTGLSMNTEAFFGQGTRLTVV.

The V gene is TRBV4-2, the J gene TRBJ2-2; TRBD2 matches 13 bases. Germline CDR1 LGHNA, CDR2 YNFKEQ. V shed 4 bases, J shed 2 bases, and the junction held 13 bases outside the gene matches. The length of the CDR3 is 20 residues. The CDR3: CASSPRTSGGASFNTGELFF. CDR3 sequence (DNA): TGTGCCAGCAGCCCAAGAACTAGCGGGGGGGCTTCTTTCAACACCGGGGAGCTGTTTTTT.

The V and J genes are TRBV30 and TRBJ2-1, with 11 positions matching TRBD1. The CDR3 consists of 14 residues. V shed 5 bases, J shed 7 bases, and the junction held 7 bases outside the gene matches. The germline gives CDR1 GTSNPN, CDR2 SVGIG (reference sequence). The CDR3 coding sequence is TGTGCCTGGGTTTTGAGGGACAGGGGGAATGAGCAGTTCTTC. It yields the protein CAWVLRDRGNEQFF.

This clone occurred once. V and J are TRBV7-9 and TRBJ2-3, with 7 bases lining up with TRBD1. V was pared by 5 bases and J by 6 bases, with 8 bases of the junction left unmatched. The germline gives CDR1 SEHNR, CDR2 FQNEAQ (reference sequence). This CDR3 is built from 14 residues. The CDR3 protein is CASSLSDRADTQYF. As DNA, the CDR3 is TGTGCCAGCAGCCTATCCGACAGGGCGGATACGCAGTATTTT.

The gene calls are TRBV6-5 and TRBJ1-5; 8 bases match TRBD1. The CDR3 length is 15 residues. The junction had 8 bases not matched to a gene; V was cut back by 6 bases and J by 4 bases. Germline V gene data show CDR1 as MNHEY and CDR2 as SVGAGI. The CDR3 loop is CASRRGQGINQPQHF. In nucleotides, the CDR3 is TGTGCCAGCAGGCGTGGACAGGGAATAAATCAGCCCCAGCATTTT.

The V gene is TRBV18, the J gene TRBJ2-3; D might be TRBD1 (6 bases). This CDR3 region has 16 residues. V was pared by 0 bases and J by 2 bases, with 12 bases between. The germline gives CDR1 KGHSH, CDR2 LQKENI. Here the CDR3 reads CASSPPGRTATDTQYF. CDR3 DNA sequence: TGTGCCAGCTCACCACCAGGGCGGACAGCCACAGATACGCAGTATTTT.

The rearrangement uses TRBV28 and TRBJ1-5; 7 nucleotides agree with TRBD1. V trimming: 3 bases; J trimming: 2 bases; junction bases outside the gene matches: 4. The CDR3 is 15 residues long. Looked up from germline, CDR1 is MDHEN and CDR2 is SYDVKM. CDR3 region: CASSLGTGGNQPQHF. CDR3 bases: TGTGCCAGCAGTTTGGGTACAGGGGGCAATCAGCCCCAGCATTTT. The whole variable domain, filled in from reference TRBV28 and TRBJ1-5, reads DVKVTQSSRYLVKRTGEKVFLECVQDMDHENMFWYRQDPGLGLRLIYFSYDVKMKEKGDIPEGYSVSREKKERFSLILESASTNQTSMYLCASSLGTGGNQPQHFGDGTRLSIL.

J is TRBJ1-2 and V is TRBV9, with D possibly matching TRBD1 (6 bases). The germline CDR1 and CDR2 sequences are SGDLS and YYNGEE. V lost 4 bases and J lost 6, with 16 bases in between. The CDR3 has 14 amino acids. The CDR3 DNA is TGTGCCAGCAGCAACAGGGATCGGGTCGATGGCTACACCTTC. It specifies CASSNRDRVDGYTF. Variable domain in full (rest from reference TRBV9 and TRBJ1-2): DSGVTQTPKHLITATGQRVTLRCSPRSGDLSVYWYQQSLDQGLQFLIQYYNGEERAKGNILERFSAQQFPDLHSELNLSSLELGDSALYFCASSNRDRVDGYTFGSGTRLTVV.

The rearrangement joins TRBV18 to TRBJ1-1; D not certain. V shed 8 bases and J shed 1 base, with 17 bases lying between them. The V gene's germline CDR1 is KGHSH and CDR2 LQKENI. The CDR3 spans 15 residues. CDR3 sequence reads: CASAYQGGPNTEAFF. In DNA form, the CDR3 reads TGTGCCAGCGCCTATCAAGGAGGCCCGAACACTGAAGCTTTCTTT.

The V call is TRBV5-6, the J call TRBJ2-5, with a possible D match to TRBD2 (5 bases). The CDR3 is 13 residues long. CDR1 SGHDT and CDR2 YYEEEE come from the germline V gene. Between the trimmed V and J ends, which lost 1 base and 5 bases, there was a span of 9 bases. This chain's CDR3 is CASSLRTRETQYF. The CDR3 DNA is TGTGCCAGCAGCTTGCGGACTCGGGAGACCCAGTACTTC.

The chain carries TRBV15 and TRBJ2-7; D not certain. The CDR3 totals 14 residues. V was clipped by 3 bases and J by 4 bases, with 13 bases between them. Germline CDR1 LNHNV, CDR2 YYDKDF (reference sequence). The DNA of the CDR3 is TGTGCCACCAGCAGTAGTTCTATTTTGTACGAGCAGTACTTC. This gives the protein CATSSSSILYEQYF.

The V gene is TRBV5-1, the J gene TRBJ1-3; no clear D gene. Per germline, CDR1 SGHRS and CDR2 YFSETQ. There are 14 residues in the CDR3. The V end was cut by 4 bases, the J end by 2 bases, with 10 bases between. In DNA form, the CDR3 reads TGCGCCAGCAGCCCTAGTTCCCCTGGAAACACCATATATTTT. Translating gives CASSPSSPGNTIYF. The entire variable domain, with the rest obtained from reference TRBV5-1 and TRBJ1-3, is as follows: KAGVTQTPRYLIKTRGQQVTLSCSPISGHRSVSWYQQTPGQGLQFLFEYFSETQRNKGNFPGRFSGRQFSNSRSEMNVSTLELGDSALYLCASSPSSPGNTIYFGEGSWLTVV.

The chain joins TRBV2 to TRBJ2-1; 12 bases line up with TRBD1. The CDR3 contains 18 residues. The J segment lost 0 bases and the V segment lost 4 bases, leaving 7 bases of the junction unmatched. CDR1 SNHLY and CDR2 FYNNEI come from the germline V gene. The CDR3 DNA reads TGTGCCAGCAGTGTTAGGGGACAGGGGGCGAGCTCCTACAATGAGCAGTTCTTC. Translation: CASSVRGQGASSYNEQFF.

CDR3 nucleotide sequence: TGTGCCAGCAACCGACCGGGACAGATCTACGAGCAGTACTTC. Protein sequence: CASNRPGQIYEQYF. J is TRBJ2-7 and V is TRBV6-5; 7 bases fit TRBD1. There are 14 residues in the CDR3. After removal of 7 bases from V and 3 bases from J, the junction contained 9 bases not matched to a gene. The germline gives CDR1 MNHEY, CDR2 SVGAGI.

This clone was counted between two and nine times. This chain joins TRBV12-5 and TRBJ2-1; perhaps TRBD2 as D (5 bases). Trimming took 5 bases from V and 5 from J, leaving 16 bases between them. The CDR3 spans 15 residues. In germline, CDR1 is LGHNT, CDR2 FRNRAP. In DNA, the CDR3 is TGTGCTAGTGGTCAAAGAGCGGCACTAAACAATGAGCAGTTCTTC. This gives the protein CASGQRAALNNEQFF.

The CDR3, as DNA: TGTGCCAGCAGTTACTCGGCGGGGGGGATCTCCTACGAGCAGTACTTC. It is translated as CASSYSAGGISYEQYF. The gene calls are TRBV6-5 and TRBJ2-7; 9 bases are shared with TRBD2. From germline, CDR1 is MNHEY and CDR2 SVGAGI. The CDR3 length is 16 residues. The junction had 3 bases not matched to a gene; V was cut back by 0 bases and J by 0 bases.